The clone carrying this T cell receptor (beta chain) is a singleton in its sample. The germline CDR1 and CDR2 sequences are MNHEY and SMNVEV (reference sequence). This CDR3 spans 16 amino acids. The ends lost 5 bases at V and 3 bases at J; junction bases unmatched: 5. The data originate from a study of blood T cell repertoires in COVID-19. Study at large: Both acute and convalescent COVID-19 samples were obtained from the United States, Italy and Spain. In each case, the material was cDNA or gDNA derived from T cells, B-cell-depleted T cells, or PBMCs.

Original analysis: The assay estimated nucleated cells by amplifying reference gene primers. Sequenced by immunoSEQ multiplex PCR; TCRdb stores in-frame clones only, minus some. V, J and clone size derive from that table, while D and trimming were established from the DNA sequence. The sample has 200,000 to 250,000 clones; 85% to 90% are singletons. The chain employs TRBV27 and TRBJ2-2, with 11 bases fitting TRBD2. The TCR comes from a woman aged 45 to 65 with acute or convalescent COVID-19. The source material was peripheral blood. CDR3 residues: CASSILAGADTGELFF. CDR3 DNA sequence: TGTGCCAGCAGTATACTAGCGGGAGCTGACACCGGGGAGCTGTTTTTT.